These 30 T cell receptor beta chains were sequenced from one sample in a study of response to subunit inactivated influenza vaccine. Using its own MiXCR run on the RT-PCR reads, TCRdb lists one record per CDR3 protein. The table lists over 150,000 distinct CDR3 sequences, approximately 11% of them singletons. The material was non-naive T cells sorted from PBMCs, obtained about 6 weeks after vaccination. The receptor source for this set is a man aged 45-65 years who received an inactivated influenza vaccine.

Notes on this clonotype: A much larger clone lies a single base off, so this may be a read error. The J gene is TRBJ2-2, the V gene TRBV13; 12 nucleotides match TRBD2. This CDR3 is 16 amino acids long. CDR1 is PRHDT, CDR2 FYEKMQ, per germline (reference sequence). Losses at the gene ends were 5 bases for V and 3 bases for J; bases not matched to a gene: 4. CDR3 DNA: TGTGCCAGCAGCACCCGACTAGCGGGAGACACCGGGGAGCTGTTTTTT. Its protein product is CASSTRLAGDTGELFF. The complete variable domain, with remaining parts taken from reference TRBV13 and TRBJ2-2, reads AAGVIQSPRHLIKEKRETATLKCYPIPRHDTVYWYQQGPGQDPQFLISFYEKMQSDKGSIPDRFSAQQFSDYHSELNMSSLELGDSALYFCASSTRLAGDTGELFFGEGSRLTVL.

The genes are TRBV7-2 and TRBJ2-3, with D hard to call. The V and J ends lost 2 bases and 1 base respectively, with 13 bases between them. Germline V CDR1 and CDR2: SGHTA, FQGNSA. The CDR3 has 16 amino acids. CDR3 sequence (DNA): TGTGCCAGCAGCTTAACTGGTGTTGCCGGCACAGATACGCAGTATTTT. Encoded protein: CASSLTGVAGTDTQYF.

This chain links TRBV24-1 with TRBJ2-1; TRBD1 matches 7 bases. The CDR3 is made up of 16 amino acids. V lost 5 bases to trimming and J lost 3 bases; unmatched junction nucleotides: 9. Germline V lookup: CDR1 KGHDR, CDR2 SFDVKD. The CDR3 loop is CATSGIQGNGYNEQFF. The CDR3 bases are TGTGCCACCAGTGGCATACAGGGGAACGGCTACAATGAGCAGTTCTTC.

This clonotype turned up a few times. The chain has TRBV5-1 and TRBJ2-1; no firm D call. V dropped 0 bases and J dropped 15 bases, with 22 bases sitting between them. CDR1 and CDR2 (germline): SGHRS, YFSETQ. The CDR3 loop spans 15 amino acids. Written as DNA, the CDR3 is TGCGCCAGCAGCTTGGCGGAGACCCGGCCAAAAGTTTCGTTCTTC. It yields the protein CASSLAETRPKVSFF.

There are many counts of this clonotype. The CDR3 here is CASSLLAEQYF. The CDR3 DNA reads as TGTGCCAGCAGCTTGTTAGCCGAGCAGTACTTC. The chain is built from TRBV5-6 and TRBJ2-7, with D uncertain. The CDR3 sequence is 11 residues long. Trimming left V 1 base short and J 6 bases short, with 5 bases between. Germline V gene data show CDR1 as SGHDT and CDR2 as YYEEEE.

There are many counts of this clonotype. The chain links TRBV20-1 to TRBJ2-2, with 7 bases fitting TRBD2. The CDR3 contains 16 residues. Trimming cost V 5 bases and J 6 bases; bases outside gene matches: 15. Germline loops: CDR1 DFQATT, CDR2 SNEGSKA (reference sequence). CDR3 DNA sequence: TGCAGTGCTCTTCTTTTTGGCGGGAGAGATTCCGGGGAGCTGTTTTTT. This gives the protein CSALLFGGRDSGELFF.

This chain joins TRBV20-1 and TRBJ2-2; perhaps D is TRBD1 or TRBD2 (6 bases each). Germline loops: CDR1 DFQATT, CDR2 SNEGSKA (reference sequence). The CDR3 is 12 residues long. V dropped 5 bases and J dropped 7 bases, with 11 bases sitting between them. The CDR3 nucleotides are TGCAGTGCTCTAGGGGGGAACGGGGAGCTGTTTTTT. Protein product: CSALGGNGELFF.

V usage is TRBV11-2 and J usage is TRBJ2-3; 7 positions agree with TRBD2. CDR3 length: 20 amino acids. J lost 0 bases, V lost 0 bases, and 15 bases had no gene match. From germline, CDR1 is SGHAT and CDR2 FQNNGV. CDR3 in DNA: TGTGCCAGCAGCTTAGATCCTTGGGGGAGGGCCCGTAGAAGCACAGATACGCAGTATTTT. Amino acid sequence: CASSLDPWGRARRSTDTQYF. The full variable domain, completed using reference TRBV11-2 and TRBJ2-3, is EAGVAQSPRYKIIEKRQSVAFWCNPISGHATLYWYQQILGQGPKLLIQFQNNGVVDDSQLPKDRFSAERLKGVDSTLKIQPAKLEDSAVYLCASSLDPWGRARRSTDTQYFGPGTRLTVL.

By frequency in the sample, this clonotype is medium-sized (0.01 to 0.1%). The J gene is TRBJ1-2, the V gene TRBV29-1, with D possibly matching TRBD1 (6 bases). With 3 bases removed from V and 6 bases from J, the gap between germline ends came to 14 bases. CDR1 SQVTM and CDR2 ANQGSEA come from the germline V gene. This CDR3 is 13 amino acids long. The CDR3 sequence: CSVDGGEGHGYTF. CDR3 bases: TGCAGCGTTGATGGGGGCGAGGGGCATGGCTACACCTTC. The entire variable domain, with the rest obtained from reference TRBV29-1 and TRBJ1-2, is as follows: SAVISQKPSRDICQRGTSLTIQCQVDSQVTMMFWYRQQPGQSLTLIATANQGSEATYESGFVIDKFPISRPNLTFSTLTVSNMSPEDSSIYLCSVDGGEGHGYTFGSGTRLTVV.

The sample holds a few counts of this clonotype. V gene TRBV3-1 combines with J gene TRBJ2-7, with 10 bases aligning to TRBD1. The CDR3 spans 14 residues. Germline V gives CDR1 LGHDT, CDR2 YNNKEL (reference sequence). J lost 1 base, V lost 6 bases, and 3 bases had no gene match. The chain's CDR3 is CASRGQGISYEQYF. The CDR3 DNA sequence: TGTGCCAGCAGGGGACAGGGGATTTCCTACGAGCAGTACTTC.

A note on this clonotype: It is unclear where the CDR3 begins or ends on the DNA, so no DNA is shown, and the CDR3 is as TCRdb lists it. The gene calls are TRBV6-5 and TRBJ2-1; the tabulated D call, TRBD1, remains unverified against the DNA. The CDR3 is 17 amino acids in total, end residues counted. From germline, CDR1 is MNHEY and CDR2 SVGAGI. The chain's CDR3 is CASSSSWVGAGYNEQFF.

The J gene is TRBJ2-2, the V gene TRBV14; tentative D call: TRBD1 (6 bases). Trimming removed 4 bases from V and 6 bases from J, with 12 bases in between. The CDR3 spans 14 residues. CDR1 and CDR2 (germline): SGHDN, FVKESK. As DNA, the CDR3 is TGTGCCAGCAGCCGGGACATCTGGCCCGGGGAGCTGTTTTTT. The encoded protein is CASSRDIWPGELFF.

The chain employs TRBV6-2 or TRBV6-3 and TRBJ2-1, with 16 bases lining up with TRBD2. The CDR3 covers 20 residues. Germline CDR1 is MNHEY and CDR2 is SVGEGT. V shed 6 bases, J shed 4 bases, and the junction held 15 bases outside the gene matches. The CDR3 bases are TGTGCCAGCAGAGCAACCGGGACTAGCGGGAGGGCCCGACTTTACAATGAGCAGTTCTTC. Encoded protein: CASRATGTSGRARLYNEQFF.

In its sample, this clonotype was seen many times. The chain links TRBV20-1 to TRBJ2-3, with 11 bases lining up with TRBD1. The CDR3 loop spans 19 amino acids. Germline CDR1 reads DFQATT; CDR2 reads SNEGSKA (reference sequence). The ends lost 1 base at V and 0 bases at J; junction bases unmatched: 12. In nucleotides, the CDR3 is TGCAGTGCTAGAGCCCTCGGACAGGGGGCATCTTTTAGCACAGATACGCAGTATTTT. Translation gives CSARALGQGASFSTDTQYF.

The chain couples TRBV2 to TRBJ2-7; D tentatively fits TRBD1 or TRBD2 (5 bases each). Germline V gene lookup returns CDR1 SNHLY and CDR2 FYNNEI. The CDR3 length is 12 residues. V lost 6 bases to trimming and J lost 3 bases, with 9 bases between them. CDR3: CASSGANYEQYF. For the CDR3, the DNA is TGTGCCAGCAGCGGGGCCAACTACGAGCAGTACTTC.

The CDR3 region has the DNA TGTGCCAGCAGCCTCATAGGTGGCAGGAAAGAGACCCAGTACTTC. Encoded protein: CASSLIGGRKETQYF. J is TRBJ2-5 and V is TRBV3-1; no definite D call. V lost 4 bases, J lost 3 bases, and 15 bases lay in between. The CDR3 totals 15 residues. CDR1 is LGHDT and CDR2 is YNNKEL in the germline V gene (reference sequence).

V is TRBV29-1 and J is TRBJ2-1; D is undetermined. V gave up 3 bases and J gave up 3 bases, with 6 bases separating them. Germline V lookup: CDR1 SQVTM, CDR2 ANQGSEA. This CDR3 is built from 12 residues. The CDR3 reads CSVEASYNEQFF. CDR3 DNA: TGCAGCGTTGAGGCTAGCTACAATGAGCAGTTCTTC.

This clonotype was picked up many times. The chain combines TRBV28 with TRBJ2-1; D not certain. CDR1 is MDHEN and CDR2 is SYDVKM in the germline V gene. The V gene lost 5 bases and the J gene lost 7 bases, with 12 bases spanning the gap. This CDR3 spans 13 amino acids. CDR3 protein: CASSGVPVNEQFF. Written as DNA, the CDR3 is TGTGCCAGCAGTGGGGTTCCAGTTAATGAGCAGTTCTTC. Full variable domain (rest looked up from reference TRBV28 and TRBJ2-1): DVKVTQSSRYLVKRTGEKVFLECVQDMDHENMFWYRQDPGLGLRLIYFSYDVKMKEKGDIPEGYSVSREKKERFSLILESASTNQTSMYLCASSGVPVNEQFFGPGTRLTVL.

In its sample, this clonotype was seen a few times. CDR3 bases: TGCAGTGCGACCGCCCATTCTAGCACAGATACGCAGTATTTT. This codes for CSATAHSSTDTQYF. The genes are TRBV20-1 and TRBJ2-3; D ambiguous. The CDR3 length is 14 residues. V gave up 6 bases and J gave up 0 bases, with 13 bases separating them. CDR1 and CDR2 from the germline V gene are DFQATT and SNEGSKA (reference sequence).

This clonotype has a handful of counts. J is TRBJ2-7 and V is TRBV10-3; 7 bases map to TRBD2. V lost 2 bases to trimming and J lost 1 base; unmatched junction nucleotides: 8. CDR3 size: 16 residues. Germline V gene lookup returns CDR1 ENHRY and CDR2 SYGVKD. The CDR3, as DNA: TGTGCCATCAGTGAGCCCGGAGCTAGCGGTTCCTACGAGCAGTACTTC. It specifies CAISEPGASGSYEQYF.

The J gene is TRBJ1-5, the V gene TRBV7-8, with D uncertain. From germline, CDR1 is SGHVS and CDR2 FQNEAQ. The V and J ends lost 2 bases and 5 bases respectively, with 13 bases between them. The CDR3 totals 15 residues. CDR3: CASSLIGVEDQPQHF. CDR3 nucleotide sequence: TGTGCCAGCAGCTTAATTGGTGTGGAGGATCAGCCCCAGCATTTT.

This clonotype has just a few counts. The chain is built from TRBV20-1 and TRBJ2-3; tentatively, D is TRBD1 or TRBD2 (5 bases each). The V end was cut by 3 bases, the J end by 4 bases, with 8 bases between. This CDR3 spans 12 amino acids. Germline CDR1 is DFQATT and CDR2 is SNEGSKA (reference sequence). CDR3 DNA sequence: TGCAGTGCTAGCCCGGGGCCAGATACGCAGTATTTT. Its protein product is CSASPGPDTQYF.

This clonotype was detected a few times. The chain uses TRBV6-2 or TRBV6-3 and TRBJ2-6; 11 bases fit TRBD1. This CDR3 spans 17 amino acids. V lost 5 bases and J lost 2; bases outside the gene matches: 5. Germline CDR1 is MNHEY and CDR2 is SVGEGT. CDR3 in DNA: TGTGCCAGCAGTCAAGGACAGGGGGCTGCTGGGGCCAACGTCCTGACTTTC. This sequence encodes CASSQGQGAAGANVLTF.

This clonotype was counted ten times or more. The chain recombines TRBV4-2 with TRBJ2-7; the match to TRBD2 covers 13 bases. Germline V gene data show CDR1 as LGHNA and CDR2 as YNFKEQ. The CDR3 runs 20 residues. V lost 0 bases, J lost 10 bases, and 21 bases stayed unmatched. The CDR3, as DNA: TGTGCCAGCAGCCAAGATCTAGGGACTAGCGGGGCCCCTACGAGGATTTCTCAGTACTTC. Amino acids: CASSQDLGTSGAPTRISQYF.

This clonotype was seen repeatedly, ten times or more. The genes are TRBV27 and TRBJ2-1, with 11 nucleotides matching TRBD1. The ends lost 1 base at V and 3 bases at J; junction bases unmatched: 2. Germline V gene lookup returns CDR1 MNHEY and CDR2 SMNVEV (reference sequence). This CDR3 has 16 residues. The CDR3 DNA follows: TGTGCCAGCAGTTTATGGGGGACAGGGGGCTACAATGAGCAGTTCTTC. Translated: CASSLWGTGGYNEQFF.

In its sample, this clonotype ranks as medium-sized (0.01 to 0.1%). The V call is TRBV5-6, the J call TRBJ1-1, with unresolved D. The CDR3 runs 13 residues. Germline V CDR1 and CDR2: SGHDT, YYEEEE. The V end lost 5 bases, the J end lost 1 base, and 9 bases lay between the germline ends. Here the CDR3 reads CASRGIANTEAFF. The CDR3 DNA reads TGTGCCAGCAGGGGTATCGCGAACACTGAAGCTTTCTTT.

Regarding this clonotype: A much larger clone differs by one base, so this may be a read error. V gene TRBV9 combines with J gene TRBJ2-2, with D maybe TRBD2 (6 bases). This CDR3 contains 15 residues. Per the germline V gene, CDR1 is SGDLS and CDR2 is YYNGEE. CDR3 protein: CANSLRGSDTGELFF. The CDR3 DNA reads TGTGCCAACAGCCTCCGGGGGTCGGACACCGGGGAGCTGTTTTTT.

The chain's CDR3 is CATSPLGEWETQYF. CDR3 DNA sequence: TGTGCCACCAGCCCCTTGGGGGAATGGGAGACCCAGTACTTC. This chain links TRBV15 with TRBJ2-5; tentatively, D is TRBD1 or TRBD2 (5 bases each). The germline V and J ends were trimmed by 5 bases and 5 bases, with 15 bases remaining between them. The CDR3 consists of 14 residues. Germline lookup yields CDR1 LNHNV and CDR2 YYDKDF (reference sequence). Full variable domain (missing parts from reference TRBV15 and TRBJ2-5): DAMVIQNPRYQVTQFGKPVTLSCSQTLNHNVMYWYQQKSSQAPKLLFHYYDKDFNNEADTPDNFQSRRPNTSFCFLDIRSPGLGDTAMYLCATSPLGEWETQYFGPGTRLLVL.

This clonotype was seen more than once but under ten times. CDR3 DNA: TGTGCCAGCAACCCTTGGAGCGGGTCCTACGAGCAGTACTTC. Translated: CASNPWSGSYEQYF. The chain links TRBV7-2 to TRBJ2-7; TRBD2 is a possible D gene (6 bases). CDR1 and CDR2 (germline): SGHTA, FQGNSA. With 7 bases removed from V and 1 base from J, the gap between germline ends came to 14 bases. The CDR3 sequence is 14 residues long.

This clonotype has at least ten counts. The chain recombines TRBV29-1 with TRBJ2-1; 11 nucleotides match TRBD1. This CDR3 is 13 amino acids long. Trimming removed 3 bases from V and 8 bases from J; junction bases left unmatched: 3. CDR1 SQVTM and CDR2 ANQGSEA come from the germline V gene. CDR3 region: CSVDGQGADEQFF. The CDR3 nucleotides are TGCAGCGTTGACGGACAGGGGGCCGATGAGCAGTTCTTC.